Listed here are 13 T cell receptor beta chains from one sample, sequenced in a study of CD8+ T cells in alopecia areata. RNA, once extracted, was reverse transcribed into cDNA for use as the sequencing template. Using immunoSEQ multiplex PCR, the repertoire was profiled, and TCRdb retains in-frame clones only, with some absent. The table shows 15,000 to 20,000 clones, with around 50% occurring only once. Treatment here: oral pan-JAK inhibitor, 5-10 mg twice daily. Peripheral blood and lesional scalp punch biopsies came from alopecia areata patients. The sample consisted of skin, taken at week 4, from a patient treated with tofacitinib. The receptors shown here come from a human donor with alopecia areata.

This chain uses TRBV15 with TRBJ2-1; 7 bases line up with TRBD2. Trimming at V came to 0 bases and at J to 9 bases, leaving 5 bases not matched to a gene. CDR1 is LNHNV and CDR2 is YYDKDF in the germline V gene (reference sequence). The CDR3 loop spans 14 amino acids. The DNA of the CDR3 is TGTGCCACCAGCAGAGAAAGGAGGGAGGGTGAGCAGTTCTTC. Residues: CATSRERREGEQFF.

The V gene is TRBV6-6, the J gene TRBJ2-7, with 9 bases lining up with TRBD1. The CDR3 is made up of 16 amino acids. Trimming cost V 4 bases and J 3 bases; bases outside gene matches: 10. CDR1 is MNHNY and CDR2 is SVGAGI in the germline V gene (reference sequence). CDR3 nucleotide sequence: TGTGCCAGCAGTTCCGGCGTAGGGGACAGGGTCTACGAGCAGTACTTC. Residues: CASSSGVGDRVYEQYF.

Judged by abundance, this clone is medium-sized. The chain is built from TRBV5-6 and TRBJ2-6; D remains unclear. This CDR3 contains 17 residues. From germline, CDR1 is SGHDT and CDR2 YYEEEE. With 2 bases removed from V and 1 base from J, the gap between germline ends came to 13 bases. The CDR3 region has the DNA TGTGCCAGCAGCTTATGGGAAGGAGCATCTGGGGCCAACGTCCTGACTTTC. Its translation: CASSLWEGASGANVLTF.

The chain is built from TRBV5-6 and TRBJ2-4; 7 bases line up with TRBD2. The germline V gene encodes CDR1 SGHDT and CDR2 YYEEEE. The CDR3 sequence is 16 residues long. Germline trimming cut 0 bases from V and 1 base from J; bases unmatched to any gene: 4. The CDR3 reads CASSLAAGEAKNIQYF. CDR3 sequence (DNA): TGTGCCAGCAGCTTGGCGGCGGGGGAGGCCAAAAACATTCAGTACTTC. Full variable domain (missing parts from reference TRBV5-6 and TRBJ2-4): DAGVTQSPTHLIKTRGQQVTLRCSPKSGHDTVSWYQQALGQGPQFIFQYYEEEERQRGNFPDRFSGHQFPNYSSELNVNALLLGDSALYLCASSLAAGEAKNIQYFGAGTRLSVL.

The rearrangement links TRBV5-1 to TRBJ2-3; 8 bases align to TRBD1. The J segment lost 1 base and the V segment lost 7 bases, leaving 5 bases of the junction unmatched. Germline V gives CDR1 SGHRS, CDR2 YFSETQ. The CDR3 consists of 14 residues. The CDR3 DNA reads as TGCGCCAGCGGGCCGGACAGGGGCACAGATACGCAGTATTTT. Translating it yields CASGPDRGTDTQYF.

The V gene is TRBV11-2, the J gene TRBJ2-7; 7 bases are a match to TRBD1. Germline V gene lookup returns CDR1 SGHAT and CDR2 FQNNGV. The CDR3 is made up of 14 amino acids. V dropped 5 bases and J dropped 1; count of bases not matched to a gene: 5. The CDR3 DNA follows: TGTGCCAGCAGCCCAGTGACAGGGTCCTACGAGCAGTACTTC. Its protein product is CASSPVTGSYEQYF. The full variable domain, its missing parts supplied by reference TRBV11-2 and TRBJ2-7, is EAGVAQSPRYKIIEKRQSVAFWCNPISGHATLYWYQQILGQGPKLLIQFQNNGVVDDSQLPKDRFSAERLKGVDSTLKIQPAKLEDSAVYLCASSPVTGSYEQYFGPGTRLTVT.

The chain combines TRBV5-5 with TRBJ1-2; possible D gene TRBD1, 5 bases. The ends were cut back, 0 bases at V and 6 bases at J, with 9 bases in the middle. Germline V gene data show CDR1 as SGHKS and CDR2 as YYEKEE (reference sequence). The CDR3 has 13 residues. As DNA, the CDR3 is TGTGCCAGCAGCTTGGGGGGCGCAGATGGCTACACCTTC. Translated: CASSLGGADGYTF.

J is TRBJ2-7 and V is TRBV5-5; D ambiguous. V shed 0 bases and J shed 4 bases, with 20 bases lying between them. The CDR3 length is 17 residues. The V gene's germline CDR1 is SGHKS and CDR2 YYEKEE (reference sequence). CDR3 bases: TGTGCCAGCAGCTTGGTCTTCGTTATCGTTCCGCTTTACGAGCAGTACTTC. Translated, it gives CASSLVFVIVPLYEQYF.

The chain joins TRBV15 to TRBJ1-1; D is possibly TRBD1 (5 bases). The germline V and J ends were trimmed by 6 bases and 5 bases, with 16 bases remaining between them. Germline lookup yields CDR1 LNHNV and CDR2 YYDKDF (reference sequence). The CDR3 consists of 14 residues. CDR3 in DNA: TGTGCCACCAGGACGGACGGGGACGGGACTGAAGCTTTCTTT. It is translated as CATRTDGDGTEAFF.

Within the sample, this clone is medium-sized. The V call is TRBV19, the J call TRBJ1-5; D unclear. The germline V and J ends were trimmed by 1 base and 3 bases, with 13 bases remaining between them. Per the germline V gene, CDR1 is LNHDA and CDR2 is SQIVND (reference sequence). The CDR3 extends over 16 amino acids. CDR3 sequence reads: CASSIGETVPNQPQHF. CDR3 coding DNA: TGTGCCAGTAGTATAGGTGAGACGGTACCCAATCAGCCCCAGCATTTT.

Relative to its sample, this clone is large. This chain links TRBV27 with TRBJ1-1, with D unclear. Trimming left V 4 bases short and J 4 bases short, with 10 bases between. Per germline, CDR1 MNHEY and CDR2 SMNVEV (reference sequence). This CDR3 has 13 amino acids. The CDR3 DNA follows: TGTGCCAGCAGTTCCCGGTGGCGCACTGAAGCTTTCTTT. It specifies CASSSRWRTEAFF.

The J gene is TRBJ2-7, the V gene TRBV29-1; a possible D gene is TRBD2 (5 bases). CDR1 and CDR2 from the germline V gene are SQVTM and ANQGSEA. V lost 4 bases to trimming and J lost 2 bases, with 9 bases between them. CDR3 size: 12 residues. The CDR3 here is CSVGGQPYEQYF. Here the CDR3 DNA reads TGCAGCGTTGGAGGGCAACCCTACGAGCAGTACTTC.

The rearrangement links TRBV4-1 to TRBJ1-3, with unresolved D. The CDR3 has 17 amino acids. The germline V gene has CDR1 MGHRA and CDR2 YSYEKL. Trimming shortened V by 1 base and J by 0 bases, and 13 bases separated the two germline ends. The CDR3 protein is CASSQALQGFSGNTIYF. CDR3 coding DNA: TGCGCCAGCAGCCAAGCCTTACAAGGCTTCTCTGGAAACACCATATATTTT.